This TCR beta chain is from a study of glioma-infiltrating T cells after dendritic cell vaccination. Study in general: Patients had newly diagnosed or recurrent glioblastoma and received dendritic cell vaccines.

Trimming cost V 6 bases and J 4 bases; bases outside gene matches: 7. This CDR3 has 15 amino acids. CDR1 is MNHEY and CDR2 is SMNVEV in the germline V gene (reference sequence). Specified time point: after dendritic cell vaccination, including at tumor progression/relapse. None of the glioblastoma patients had an isocitrate dehydrogenase mutation. The table came from immunoSEQ multiplex PCR; TCRdb's copy has only in-frame clones and leaves some out. The sample lists 20,000 or so clones; about nine tenths were seen once. Sequenced here: blood, sampled after dendritic cell vaccination. The rearrangement uses TRBV27 and TRBJ1-5; TRBD1 matches at 9 bases. This receptor was obtained from a human donor with glioblastoma. The CDR3 protein is CASRPGQGRNQPQHF. Written as DNA, the CDR3 is TGTGCCAGCAGGCCGGGACAGGGCCGGAATCAGCCCCAGCATTTT.